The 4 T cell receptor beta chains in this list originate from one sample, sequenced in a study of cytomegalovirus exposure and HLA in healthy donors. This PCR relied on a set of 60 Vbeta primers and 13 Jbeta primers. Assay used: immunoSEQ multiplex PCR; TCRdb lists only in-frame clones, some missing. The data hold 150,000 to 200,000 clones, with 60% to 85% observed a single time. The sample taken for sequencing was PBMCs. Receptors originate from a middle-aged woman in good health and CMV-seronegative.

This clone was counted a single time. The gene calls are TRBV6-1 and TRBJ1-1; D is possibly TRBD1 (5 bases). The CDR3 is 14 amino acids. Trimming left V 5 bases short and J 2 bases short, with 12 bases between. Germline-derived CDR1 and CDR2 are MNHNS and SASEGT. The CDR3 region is CASSIQTVNTEAFF. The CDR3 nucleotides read TGTGCCAGCAGTATCCAGACAGTTAACACTGAAGCTTTCTTT.

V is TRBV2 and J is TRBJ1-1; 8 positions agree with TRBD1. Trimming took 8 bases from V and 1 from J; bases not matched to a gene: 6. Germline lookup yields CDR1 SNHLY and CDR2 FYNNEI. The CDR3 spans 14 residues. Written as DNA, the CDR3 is TGTGCCAGCGCCGGACAGGGAGCGAACACTGAAGCTTTCTTT. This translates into CASAGQGANTEAFF.

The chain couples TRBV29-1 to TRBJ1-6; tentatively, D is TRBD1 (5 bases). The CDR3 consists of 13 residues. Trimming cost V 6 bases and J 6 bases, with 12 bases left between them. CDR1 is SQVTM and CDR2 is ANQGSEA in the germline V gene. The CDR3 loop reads CSVKTAINSPLHF. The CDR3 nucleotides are TGCAGCGTGAAGACAGCTATTAATTCACCCCTCCACTTT.

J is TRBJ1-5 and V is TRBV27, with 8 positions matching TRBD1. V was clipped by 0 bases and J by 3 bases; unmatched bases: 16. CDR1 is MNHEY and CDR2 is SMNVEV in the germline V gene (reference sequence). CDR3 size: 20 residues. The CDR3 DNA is TGTGCCAGCAGTTTATCCGGAGACAGGGGCGGTATGGGTTACAATCAGCCCCAGCATTTT. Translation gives CASSLSGDRGGMGYNQPQHF.